The rows below give T cell receptor beta chains drawn from one sample of a study of T cell repertoires in aging, cancer and after chemotherapy. Each CDR3 protein is one row after TCRdb ran MiXCR on the multiplex PCR reads. The sample has 6,500 to 9,500 distinct CDR3 sequences, approximately 25% seen once; the top ten hold approximately 2.8%. Sequencing was done on a sample of blood. The receptors come from a human donor with a blood cancer. The CDR3 runs from the conserved cysteine through the conserved F or W. The D gene is left open where the match is weak. The size entry is marked missing in some rows and otherwise reads once, few, many or a size class.

j_gene,d_gene,abundance,v_gene,CDR3aa,CDR3nt
TRBJ2-5,TRBD2,-,TRBV11-2,CASSLDRAGGPETQYF,TGTGCCAGCAGCTTAGATCGAGCGGGAGGGCCGGAGACCCAGTACTTC
TRBJ2-3,-,few,TRBV10-2,CASRFTPASTDTQYF,TGCGCCAGCAGGTTTACACCAGCTAGCACAGATACGCAGTATTTT
TRBJ1-1,-,few,TRBV20-1,CSARDQGQGNTEAFF,TGCAGTGCTAGAGATCAGGGGCAGGGGAACACTGAAGCTTTCTTT
TRBJ2-5,TRBD2,few,TRBV6-6,CASSTNQIAGVRETQYF,TGTGCCAGCAGTACCAATCAAATAGCGGGAGTCAGGGAGACCCAGTACTTC
TRBJ2-7,TRBD2,medium-sized,TRBV19,CASSIGLAGRAYEQYF,TGTGCCAGTAGTATTGGACTAGCGGGGCGAGCCTACGAGCAGTACTTC
TRBJ2-2,TRBD1,medium-sized,TRBV18,CASSLPGTGNTGELFF,TGTGCCAGCTCACTCCCCGGGACAGGGAACACCGGGGAGCTGTTTTTT
TRBJ1-1,TRBD1,-,TRBV20-1,CSAQAGTGGLMNTEAFF,TGCAGTGCTCAGGCCGGGACAGGGGGTCTAATGAACACTGAAGCTTTCTTT
TRBJ2-3,TRBD2,once,TRBV6-2/TRBV6-3,CASRTSGGTDTQYF,TGTGCCAGCAGAACTAGCGGGGGCACAGATACGCAGTATTTT
TRBJ2-1,-,few,TRBV7-9,CASSEPYSGNEQFF,TGTGCCAGCTCTGAGCCTTACTCCGGGAATGAGCAGTTCTTC
TRBJ2-1,TRBD1,medium-sized,TRBV30,CAWTMTGGNFNEQFF,TGTGCCTGGACGATGACAGGGGGGAATTTCAATGAGCAGTTCTTC
TRBJ2-7,TRBD2,medium-sized,TRBV6-5,CASSSPLSGGAGVYEQYF,TGTGCCAGCAGTTCCCCGCTTAGCGGGGGGGCAGGCGTCTACGAGCAGTACTTC
TRBJ1-1,-,many,TRBV18,CASSPLDWDTSEAFF,TGTGCCAGCTCACCTCTTGACTGGGACACCTCTGAAGCTTTCTTT
TRBJ2-6,TRBD1,-,TRBV4-3,CASSQGGGSGANVLTF,TGTGCCAGCAGCCAAGGGGGCGGCTCTGGGGCCAACGTCCTGACTTTC
TRBJ1-4,-,-,TRBV11-1,CASMGTGANEKLFF,TGTGCCAGCATGGGGACCGGGGCTAATGAAAAACTGTTTTTT
TRBJ1-2,-,medium-sized,TRBV13,CASSLGPRRVSGYTF,TGTGCCAGCAGCTTAGGCCCGCGCAGGGTCTCTGGCTACACCTTC
TRBJ1-1,-,medium-sized,TRBV6-5,CASSRTGTGVTEAFF,TGTGCCAGCAGCAGAACGGGGACGGGAGTCACTGAAGCTTTCTTT
TRBJ2-7,TRBD2,-,TRBV6-6,CASTFSGRGLSYEQYF,TGTGCCAGCACCTTTAGCGGGAGGGGTTTGTCCTACGAGCAGTACTTC
TRBJ1-4,-,-,TRBV7-2,CASSGGRTAYEKLFF,TGTGCCAGCAGCGGCGGGCGAACGGCGTATGAAAAACTGTTTTTT